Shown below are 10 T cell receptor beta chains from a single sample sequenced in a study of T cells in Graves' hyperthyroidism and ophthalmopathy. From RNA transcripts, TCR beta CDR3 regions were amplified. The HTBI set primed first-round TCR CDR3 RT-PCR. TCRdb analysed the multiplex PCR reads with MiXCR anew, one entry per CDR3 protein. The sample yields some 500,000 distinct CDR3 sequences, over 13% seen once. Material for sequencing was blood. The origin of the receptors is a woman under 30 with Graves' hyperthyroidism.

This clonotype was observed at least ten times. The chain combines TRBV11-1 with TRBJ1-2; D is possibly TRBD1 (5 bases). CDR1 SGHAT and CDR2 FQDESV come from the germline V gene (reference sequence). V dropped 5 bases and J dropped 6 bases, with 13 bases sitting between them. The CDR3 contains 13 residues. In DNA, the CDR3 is TGTGCCAGCAGCATGGGGGAATCAGATGGCTACACCTTC. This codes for CASSMGESDGYTF.

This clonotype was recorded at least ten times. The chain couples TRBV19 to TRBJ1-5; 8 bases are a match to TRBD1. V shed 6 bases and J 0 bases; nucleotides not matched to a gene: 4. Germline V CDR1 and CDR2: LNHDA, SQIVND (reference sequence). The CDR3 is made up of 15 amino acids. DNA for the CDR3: TGTGCCAGTAGGGGGACAGGCAATAGCAATCAGCCCCAGCATTTT. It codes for CASRGTGNSNQPQHF. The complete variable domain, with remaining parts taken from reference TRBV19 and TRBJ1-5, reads DGGITQSPKYLFRKEGQNVTLSCEQNLNHDAMYWYRQDPGQGLRLIYYSQIVNDFQKGDIAEGYSVSREKKESFPLTVTSAQKNPTAFYLCASRGTGNSNQPQHFGDGTRLSIL.

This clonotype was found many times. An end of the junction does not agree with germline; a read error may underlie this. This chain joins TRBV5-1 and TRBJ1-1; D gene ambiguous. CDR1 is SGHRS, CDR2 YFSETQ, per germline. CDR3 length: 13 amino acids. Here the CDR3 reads CASSLGFNTEAFF. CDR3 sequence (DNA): TGTGCCAGCAGCTTGGGGTTTAACACTGAAGCTTTCTTT.

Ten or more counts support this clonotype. In nucleotides, the CDR3 is TGTGCCAGCAGCCAAGAACCGGGCCGTGACACCGGGGAGCTGTTTTTT. It codes for CASSQEPGRDTGELFF. This sequence joins TRBV3-1 and TRBJ2-2; no reliable D call. Germline V lookup: CDR1 LGHDT, CDR2 YNNKEL (reference sequence). The CDR3 has 16 residues. The ends were cut back, 0 bases at V and 3 bases at J, with 11 bases in the middle.

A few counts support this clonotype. The CDR3 reads CSVGTASGSTDTQYF. The CDR3 nucleotides read TGCAGCGTTGGTACGGCTAGCGGGAGCACAGATACGCAGTATTTT. The chain is built from TRBV29-1 and TRBJ2-3; 8 nucleotides match TRBD2. Per the germline V gene, CDR1 is SQVTM and CDR2 is ANQGSEA. The trim removed 4 bases at V and 0 bases at J, leaving 6 bases unmatched. CDR3 length equals 15 residues.

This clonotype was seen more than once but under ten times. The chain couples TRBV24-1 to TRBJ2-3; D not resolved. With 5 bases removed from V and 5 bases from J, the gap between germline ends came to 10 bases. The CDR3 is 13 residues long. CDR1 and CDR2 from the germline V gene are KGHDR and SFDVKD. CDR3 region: CATSALDEDTQYF. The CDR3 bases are TGTGCCACCAGTGCCTTGGACGAAGATACGCAGTATTTT.

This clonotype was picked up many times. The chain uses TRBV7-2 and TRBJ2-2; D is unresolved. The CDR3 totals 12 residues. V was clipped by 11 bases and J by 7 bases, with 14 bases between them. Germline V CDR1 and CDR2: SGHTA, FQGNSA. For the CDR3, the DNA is TGTGCCGACGAGGAAGGTGGCGGGGAGCTGTTTTTT. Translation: CADEEGGGELFF.

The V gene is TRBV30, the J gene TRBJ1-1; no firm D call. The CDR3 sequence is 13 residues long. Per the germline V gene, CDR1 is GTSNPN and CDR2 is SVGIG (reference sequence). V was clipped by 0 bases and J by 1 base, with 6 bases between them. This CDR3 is CAWSVARNTEAFF. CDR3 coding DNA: TGTGCCTGGAGTGTTGCCAGGAACACTGAAGCTTTCTTT.

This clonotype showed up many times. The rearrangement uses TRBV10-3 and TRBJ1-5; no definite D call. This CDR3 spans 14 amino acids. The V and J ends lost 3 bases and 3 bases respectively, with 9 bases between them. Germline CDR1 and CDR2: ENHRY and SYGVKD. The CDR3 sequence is CAISELETNQPQHF. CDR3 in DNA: TGTGCCATCAGTGAACTCGAAACCAATCAGCCCCAGCATTTT.

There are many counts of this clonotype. This chain's CDR3 is CSATFSRTNEKLFF. Here the CDR3 DNA reads TGCAGTGCTACTTTTTCCAGGACGAATGAAAAACTGTTTTTT. V usage is TRBV20-1 and J usage is TRBJ1-4; D is unresolved. The CDR3 is 14 residues long. With 4 bases removed from V and 5 bases from J, the gap between germline ends came to 14 bases. Germline V gene sequence: CDR1 DFQATT, CDR2 SNEGSKA (reference sequence).